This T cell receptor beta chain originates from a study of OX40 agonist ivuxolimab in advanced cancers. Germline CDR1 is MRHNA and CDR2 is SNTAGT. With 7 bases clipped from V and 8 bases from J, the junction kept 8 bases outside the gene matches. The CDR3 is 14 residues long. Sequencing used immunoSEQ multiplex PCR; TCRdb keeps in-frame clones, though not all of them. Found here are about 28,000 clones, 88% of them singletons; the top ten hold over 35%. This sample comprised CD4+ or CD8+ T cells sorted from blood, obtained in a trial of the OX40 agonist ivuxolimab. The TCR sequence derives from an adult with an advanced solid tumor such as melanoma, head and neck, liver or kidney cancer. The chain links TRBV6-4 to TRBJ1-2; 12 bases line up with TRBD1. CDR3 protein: CASKPGQGASGYTF. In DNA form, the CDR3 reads TGTGCCAGCAAGCCGGGACAGGGGGCGTCGGGCTACACCTTC.